This record looks at one TCR beta chain sequence and its context. Its antigen is unknown. The entry originates in a study of shared clonotypes between healthy human individuals. Findings and caveats of the study: Deeper or shallower sequencing was expected to change how clonotypes are shared among donors.

Generated by immunoSEQ multiplex PCR, the TCRdb table keeps only in-frame clones and is missing some. Of 2 million or so clones listed, 90% to 95% are singletons. Trimming cost V 2 bases and J 4 bases, with 9 bases left between them. The V gene's germline CDR1 is ENHRY and CDR2 SYGVKD. CDR3 length equals 13 residues. This chain connects TRBV10-3 to TRBJ2-7; no clear D. Sequenced sample: naive CD4+ T cells sorted from blood. The sample's subset: CD45RA+ positively selected. This receptor was taken from a man aged 18 to 30 in good health. The CDR3 spells CAISEGRVYEQYF. The CDR3 DNA sequence: TGTGCCATCAGTGAGGGTAGGGTATACGAGCAGTACTTC.